Presented here are 2 T cell receptor beta chains from one specimen sequenced in a study of identical twins. TCRdb independently ran MiXCR on the 5' RACE reads; one entry per CDR3 protein. Of 690,000 or so distinct CDR3 sequences listed, 8.6% are singletons. The same sample was also used in a study of yellow fever vaccine responses in identical twins.

Sequences were obtained from PBMCs. The receptors originated from a young woman in good health.

J is TRBJ2-5 and V is TRBV28; 8 positions match TRBD2. This CDR3 has 15 residues. Per the germline V gene, CDR1 is MDHEN and CDR2 is SYDVKM. Trimming took 5 bases from V and 1 from J; bases not matched to a gene: 6. CDR3: CASSPGGRGQETQYF. CDR3 bases: TGTGCCAGCAGTCCGGGGGGGAGGGGCCAAGAGACCCAGTACTTC.

The CDR3: CASRRTGKGEQYF. CDR3 DNA: TGTGCCAGCAGGCGGACAGGGAAAGGGGAGCAGTACTTC. The chain employs TRBV7-2 and TRBJ2-7; 8 bases are shared with TRBD1. The CDR3 has 13 amino acids. Germline V gives CDR1 SGHTA, CDR2 FQGNSA. With V trimmed by 6 bases and J by 7 bases, 8 bases remained unmatched. Supplemented by reference TRBV7-2 and TRBJ2-7, the full variable domain reads GAGVSQSPSNKVTEKGKDVELRCDPISGHTALYWYRQSLGQGLEFLIYFQGNSAPDKSGLPSDRFSAERTGGSVSTLTIQRTQQEDSAVYLCASRRTGKGEQYFGPGTRLTVT.